This T cell receptor (beta chain) emerged from a study of persistence of HIV-infected CD4 T cells. Cells were stimulated nonspecifically with anti-CD3/anti-CD28 magnetic beads. CD4+ T cells upregulating both CD40 ligand and CD69 were sorted as responding cells. The CDR3 sequence is 14 residues long. Trimming stripped 3 bases from V and 0 bases from J, with 9 bases between. Germline V gives CDR1 SGHRS, CDR2 YFSETQ. The immunoSEQ assay was version 4, run in survey mode. Assay used: immunoSEQ multiplex PCR; TCRdb lists only in-frame clones, some missing. This table has roughly 41,000 clones, roughly 90% appearing once. Broader study findings: Degenerate expanded CDR3beta sequences were enriched among CMV- and Gag-responding cells.

This clone was seen once. Its antigen is currently unknown. The sequence came from an adult man with HIV who was CMV-seropositive. The sample consisted of CD4+ T cells sorted from PBMCs after roughly 17-hour stimulation, taken from a patient who received antiretroviral therapy. This rearrangement joins TRBV5-1 to TRBJ1-1, with TRBD1 as a possible D gene (6 bases). CDR3 coding DNA: TGCGCCAGCAGCTCGGGGGCTATGAACACTGAAGCTTTCTTT. Its protein product is CASSSGAMNTEAFF.